This T cell receptor (beta chain) emerged from a study of PD-1 blockade in classical Hodgkin lymphoma. This clone is a singleton in its sample. Sequencing was performed with immunoSEQ multiplex PCR; in TCRdb, only in-frame clones are kept and a portion is missing. The sample consists of about 94,000 clones, about 91% of them appearing once. Every patient relapsed after autologous stem cell transplantation, and brentuximab vedotin exposure varied. This CDR3 contains 13 residues. In germline, CDR1 is LNHDA, CDR2 SQIVND (reference sequence). V shed 7 bases and J shed 7 bases, with 15 bases lying between them.

This clonotype originated in a human donor with classical Hodgkin lymphoma. The rearrangement links TRBV19 to TRBJ2-3; D possibly corresponds to TRBD1 (6 bases). The sample here was peripheral blood mononuclear cells (PBMCs), taken before the second cycle of nivolumab. CDR3 residues: CASTESRGNTQYF. As DNA, the CDR3 is TGTGCCAGTACCGAAAGCAGGGGAAATACGCAGTATTTT.